The next 22 T cell receptor beta chains were all read from a single sample in a study of blood T cells in healthy people across ages. A sample-barcoded 5' primer and a J-beta primer mix were used in a second PCR of roughly 7 to 11 cycles. TCRdb re-analysed the 5' RACE reads in MiXCR, keeping a single row per CDR3 protein. The data contain about 680,000 distinct CDR3 sequences, roughly 50% of them seen just once; the ten biggest clones take up about a third. Sequenced material: blood. The receptors were gathered from a woman in her sixties or seventies in good health.

CDR3 sequence: CASSSALRVFF. Here the CDR3 DNA reads TGTGCCAGCAGCTCGGCCCTTCGGGTGTTCTTC. This chain uses TRBV7-2 with TRBJ2-1; D remains unclear. Germline V gene sequence: CDR1 SGHTA, CDR2 FQGNSA. This CDR3 contains 11 residues. V shed 4 bases and J shed 15 bases, with 13 bases lying between them.

This clonotype was observed a few times. V and J are TRBV9 and TRBJ1-2; the match to TRBD1 covers 8 bases. V lost 3 bases, J lost 9 bases, and 4 bases stayed unmatched. The CDR3 is 12 amino acids. Germline V gene data show CDR1 as SGDLS and CDR2 as YYNGEE. The chain's CDR3 is CASSAAGGSYTF. The CDR3 DNA reads TGTGCCAGCAGCGCCGCAGGGGGCAGCTACACCTTC.

V usage is TRBV7-2 and J usage is TRBJ2-5; D not certain. The J call could be wrong; TRBJ2-7 is a better fit for the DNA end. The CDR3 spans 13 residues. Germline V lookup: CDR1 SGHTA, CDR2 FQGNSA. CDR3: CASSLSPVYEQYF. CDR3 bases: TGTGCCAGCAGCTTAAGTCCGGTTTACGAGCAGTACTTC.

This rearrangement joins TRBV6-5 to TRBJ2-7; the D call may be TRBD1 or TRBD2 (6 bases each). This CDR3 contains 16 residues. Germline CDR1 reads MNHEY; CDR2 reads SVGAGI. V dropped 2 bases and J dropped 2 bases, with 16 bases sitting between them. The CDR3 loop is CASSYRLRRDTYEQYF. Written as DNA, the CDR3 is TGTGCCAGCAGTTACCGGCTGAGGCGGGACACCTACGAGCAGTACTTC.

As DNA, the CDR3 is TGTGCCAGCAGCTTAGGTTCTCGAGGGAGACCAACAGATACGCAGTATTTT. Protein sequence: CASSLGSRGRPTDTQYF. The chain has TRBV11-2 and TRBJ2-3; D might be TRBD2 (5 bases). V was trimmed by 1 base and J by 3 bases, leaving 17 bases between them. Looked up from germline, CDR1 is SGHAT and CDR2 is FQNNGV. The CDR3 sequence is 17 residues long. The entire variable domain, with the rest obtained from reference TRBV11-2 and TRBJ2-3, is as follows: EAGVAQSPRYKIIEKRQSVAFWCNPISGHATLYWYQQILGQGPKLLIQFQNNGVVDDSQLPKDRFSAERLKGVDSTLKIQPAKLEDSAVYLCASSLGSRGRPTDTQYFGPGTRLTVL.

V and J are TRBV10-3 and TRBJ2-7; D possibly matches TRBD1 or TRBD2 (5 bases each). The V and J ends lost 2 bases and 0 bases respectively, with 11 bases between them. Germline V CDR1 and CDR2: ENHRY, SYGVKD. CDR3 length: 15 residues. CDR3 in amino acids: CAISEPGPLSYEQYF. CDR3 DNA sequence: TGTGCCATCAGTGAGCCGGGACCGCTCTCCTACGAGCAGTACTTC.

This clonotype was recorded at least ten times. The chain is built from TRBV7-2 and TRBJ2-3; the match to TRBD1 covers 8 bases. Unmatched junction bases numbered 2, after V lost 1 base and J lost 2 bases. This CDR3 has 15 residues. The germline V gene encodes CDR1 SGHTA and CDR2 FQGNSA. The CDR3 nucleotides are TGTGCCAGCAGCTTAGTCAGGGGGCTCACAGATACGCAGTATTTT. Residues: CASSLVRGLTDTQYF.

As to this clonotype: Germline and junction disagree at one end, which may indicate a read error. V is TRBV20-1 and J is TRBJ2-7; 7 bases match TRBD1. Germline assignment: CDR1 DFQATT and CDR2 SNEGSKA (reference sequence). This CDR3 region has 13 residues. The CDR3 DNA follows: TGCAGTGCTAAGGACAGGATCTCCTACGGGCAGTACTTC. Translated: CSAKDRISYGQYF.

The chain recombines TRBV15 with TRBJ1-4, with unresolved D. Trimming cost V 3 bases and J 4 bases, with 3 bases left between them. Germline V lookup: CDR1 LNHNV, CDR2 YYDKDF (reference sequence). This CDR3 region has 12 residues. CDR3 amino acids: CATSSNNEKLFF. CDR3 nucleotide sequence: TGTGCCACCAGCAGCAATAATGAAAAACTGTTTTTT.

The genes are TRBV7-3 and TRBJ1-6, with 7 bases that match TRBD1. Germline V gives CDR1 SGHTA, CDR2 FQGTGA. V shed 5 bases and J 7 bases; nucleotides not matched to a gene: 2. CDR3 length: 13 amino acids. The CDR3 here is CASSPGGNSPLHF. The DNA for the CDR3 is TGTGCCAGCAGCCCAGGGGGGAATTCACCCCTCCACTTT. The whole variable domain, filled in from reference TRBV7-3 and TRBJ1-6, reads GAGVSQTPSNKVTEKGKYVELRCDPISGHTALYWYRQSLGQGPEFLIYFQGTGAADDSGLPNDRFFAVRPEGSVSTLKIQRTERGDSAVYLCASSPGGNSPLHFGNGTRLTVT.

CDR3 sequence: CASSEEVSYNSPLHF. CDR3 nucleotides: TGTGCCAGCAGTGAAGAGGTCTCCTATAATTCACCCCTCCACTTT. The chain joins TRBV2 to TRBJ1-6, with D uncertain. V was shortened by 1 base and J by 0 bases, with 4 bases between the two germline ends. Germline CDR1 and CDR2: SNHLY and FYNNEI. This CDR3 region has 15 residues. Variable domain in full (rest from reference TRBV2 and TRBJ1-6): EPEVTQTPSHQVTQMGQEVILRCVPISNHLYFYWYRQILGQKVEFLVSFYNNEISEKSEIFDDQFSVERPDGSNFTLKIRSTKLEDSAMYFCASSEEVSYNSPLHFGNGTRLTVT.

This clonotype showed up just once. The chain is built from TRBV2 and TRBJ1-1, with 8 bases that match TRBD1. Germline-derived CDR1 and CDR2 are SNHLY and FYNNEI. V was pared by 4 bases and J by 5 bases, with 3 bases of the junction left unmatched. This CDR3 is 13 amino acids long. For the CDR3, the DNA is TGTGCCAGCAGTGCTACAGGGGGGACTGAAGCTTTCTTT. Amino acid sequence: CASSATGGTEAFF.

Of note for this clonotype: Without the conserved terminal phenylalanine or tryptophan, this CDR3 likely stems from a read error. The limits of the CDR3 on the DNA are not certain, so only TCRdb's listed CDR3 is given. The CDR3: CSALRQGGGGYTFGS. J is TRBJ2-1 and V is TRBV20-1; whether TRBD1, the table's D call, matches the DNA was not checked. The germline V gene has CDR1 DFQATT and CDR2 SNEGSKA (reference sequence). The CDR3 contains 15 residues when both ends are counted.

This chain connects TRBV30 to TRBJ2-2, with TRBD1 identical over 7 bases. Germline V lookup: CDR1 GTSNPN, CDR2 SVGIG (reference sequence). J gave up 6 bases and V 5 bases, and 6 bases lay outside the gene matches. The length of the CDR3 is 13 residues. CDR3 DNA sequence: TGTGCCTGGGGAACAGGGGCGGCCGGGGAGCTGTTTTTT. Protein product: CAWGTGAAGELFF.

The table lists this clonotype with a few counts. The chain combines TRBV29-1 with TRBJ2-1; 10 bases align to TRBD2. The CDR3 is made up of 14 amino acids. The germline V gene has CDR1 SQVTM and CDR2 ANQGSEA. V lost 5 bases and J lost 5; bases outside the gene matches: 6. CDR3 DNA: TGCAGCGTTAGTAGCGGGAGGACAAACAATGAGCAGTTCTTC. Translated: CSVSSGRTNNEQFF.

The CDR3 loop is CRASGRLGDGYTF. In nucleotides, the CDR3 is TGCAGGGCCTCAGGGAGACTTGGCGACGGCTACACCTTC. The chain uses TRBV20-1 and TRBJ1-2; a possible D gene is TRBD1 (5 bases). Germline V gene sequence: CDR1 DFQATT, CDR2 SNEGSKA (reference sequence). The CDR3 covers 13 residues.

This clonotype was seen a few times. The chain uses TRBV20-1 and TRBJ2-2, with D possibly being TRBD1 (6 bases). Trimming removed 6 bases from V and 0 bases from J, with 11 bases in between. The CDR3 extends over 14 amino acids. Per the germline V gene, CDR1 is DFQATT and CDR2 is SNEGSKA (reference sequence). CDR3 residues: CSASKGANTGELFF. CDR3 DNA sequence: TGCAGTGCGAGCAAGGGGGCGAACACCGGGGAGCTGTTTTTT.

This chain links TRBV7-9 with TRBJ1-2; weak D call: TRBD1 (5 bases). The CDR3 is made up of 12 amino acids. The V end lost 3 bases, the J end lost 5 bases, and 7 bases lay between the germline ends. Germline CDR1 SEHNR, CDR2 FQNEAQ (reference sequence). The DNA for the CDR3 is TGTGCCAGCAGCTTTGGGACTTATGGCTACACCTTC. It encodes CASSFGTYGYTF.

The genes are TRBV12-3 or TRBV12-4 and TRBJ2-5, with D perhaps TRBD2 (5 bases). The J call is uncertain, as TRBJ2-7 better fits the DNA end. The CDR3 has 14 amino acids. CDR3 amino acids: CASSFLARAYEQYF. The DNA for the CDR3 is TGTGCCAGCAGTTTTTTAGCGAGGGCCTACGAGCAGTACTTC.

This clonotype has only one observation. The V call is TRBV4-3, the J call TRBJ1-3; D is uncertain. The length of the CDR3 is 14 residues. V was shortened by 4 bases and J by 5 bases, with 12 bases between the two germline ends. Germline V gene lookup returns CDR1 LGHNA and CDR2 YSLEER. CDR3 sequence reads: CASSPGFDRNTIYF. The CDR3 bases are TGCGCCAGCAGCCCAGGATTTGACCGAAACACCATATATTTT.

DNA of the CDR3: TGTGCCAGCAGCTTAGATCGCAGTTACTACGAGCAGTACTTC. Encoded protein: CASSLDRSYYEQYF. The rearrangement uses TRBV7-8 and TRBJ2-7, with unresolved D. The CDR3 totals 14 residues. In germline, CDR1 is SGHVS, CDR2 FQNEAQ. The ends were cut back, 1 base at V and 3 bases at J, with 10 bases in the middle.

The table lists this clonotype with many counts. A much larger clone differs by one base, so this may be a read error. The rearrangement links TRBV5-1 to TRBJ2-7, with D perhaps matching TRBD1 (6 bases). The CDR3 consists of 15 residues. The ends were cut back, 3 bases at V and 2 bases at J, with 15 bases in the middle. In germline, CDR1 is SGHRS, CDR2 YFSETQ. As DNA, the CDR3 is TGCGCCAGCAGCTCCGACCTGACAGGAGCCTACGAGCAGTACTTC. It specifies CASSSDLTGAYEQYF.